These T cell receptor beta chains were read from a single sample in a study of T cells in Graves' hyperthyroidism and ophthalmopathy. TCRdb ran MiXCR on the multiplex PCR reads and lists one entry per CDR3 protein. The table lists around 570,000 distinct CDR3 sequences, roughly 21% of them singletons. The source material was blood. These receptors were collected from a middle-aged man with Graves' ophthalmopathy. CDR3s include the opening cysteine and the closing phenylalanine or tryptophan. The D gene is left open where the match is weak. Only part of the rows carry a size: once, few, many, or a class if the clone is expanded.

clone size	V gene	D gene	CDR3 length	J gene	CDR3 DNA	CDR3 protein
.	TRBV20-1	.	13	TRBJ2-5	TGCAGTGCCCGGGGGGCGAGTAAAGCGACCCAGTACTTC	CSARGASKATQYF
.	TRBV6-1	TRBD1	15	TRBJ1-6	TGTGCCAGCAGTGAGGAGAGACAGGGCGGTTCACCCCTCCACTTT	CASSEERQGGSPLHF
.	TRBV7-3	TRBD1	17	TRBJ1-5	TGTGCCAGCAGCGAGGACGTTGGGACAGCTAGCAATCAGCCCCAGCATTTT	CASSEDVGTASNQPQHF
.	TRBV13	.	15	TRBJ2-1	TGTGCCAGCAGCTTAGGTAGGACAGCCCACAATGAGCAGTTCTTC	CASSLGRTAHNEQFF
few	TRBV6-1	.	16	TRBJ2-7	TGTGCCAGCAGTGAAGCCGGGACTCACAGCTCCTACGAGCAGTACTTC	CASSEAGTHSSYEQYF
many	TRBV13	.	14	TRBJ2-7	TGTGCCAGCAGCTTTTGGGGAAACCATAACGAGCAGTACTTC	CASSFWGNHNEQYF
few	TRBV7-9	.	18	TRBJ2-2	TGTGCCAGCAGCCCCCCGTCCGGGGAGCGAATTAACACCGGGGAGCTGTTTTTT	CASSPPSGERINTGELFF
many	TRBV7-9	.	16	TRBJ2-5	TGTGCCAGCAGCTCACCGACCCGGGCCCGCCGGGAGACCCAGTACTTC	CASSSPTRARRETQYF
many	TRBV12-3/TRBV12-4	.	15	TRBJ1-5	TGTGCCAGCAGTGGAGGGACACCGAGGAATCAGCCCCAGCATTTT	CASSGGTPRNQPQHF
many	TRBV6-2/TRBV6-3	.	13	TRBJ2-2	TGTGCCAGCAGACCTACAGGGACCGGGGAGCTGTTTTTT	CASRPTGTGELFF
.	TRBV10-2	.	14	TRBJ2-7	TGCGCCAGCAGTGAAGACTACTCAACCTACGAGCAGTACTTC	CASSEDYSTYEQYF
few	TRBV19	.	16	TRBJ1-5	TGTGCCAGTAGTATTTACCCGTGGAATAGCAATCAGCCCCAGCATTTT	CASSIYPWNSNQPQHF
many	TRBV12-3/TRBV12-4	.	13	TRBJ2-5	TGTGCCAGCACAGGACCCTCGAGAGAGACCCAGTACTTC	CASTGPSRETQYF
.	TRBV12-3/TRBV12-4	TRBD1	17	TRBJ1-4	TGTGCCAGCAGTTTTTGGCCCGTGACAGGGGTGGAGGAAAAACTGTTTTTT	CASSFWPVTGVEEKLFF
many	TRBV28	.	14	TRBJ2-7	TGTGCCAGCAGTTCTATCCGGACAGTCTACGAGCAGTACTTC	CASSSIRTVYEQYF
.	TRBV2	.	13	TRBJ1-2	TGTGCCAGCAGTCAAGACACCGGCTATGGCTACACCTTC	CASSQDTGYGYTF
many	TRBV12-3/TRBV12-4	TRBD1	16	TRBJ1-2	TGTGCCAGCAGGACCGAATTAGGGGGCAGGGATCATGGCTACACCTTC	CASRTELGGRDHGYTF
.	TRBV14	.	16	TRBJ1-2	TGTGCCAGCAGCCAAGAAAGGGTAGGGGGTAACTATGGCTACACCTTC	CASSQERVGGNYGYTF
few	TRBV27	.	16	TRBJ2-1	TGTGCCAGCAGTGGGCAAGGGAATCTTGCCTACAATGAGCAGTTCTTC	CASSGQGNLAYNEQFF
.	TRBV19	.	13	TRBJ1-6	TGTGCCAGCACTTCGAGGGAGGGGTCACCCCTCCACTTT	CASTSREGSPLHF
many	TRBV5-1	TRBD1	15	TRBJ2-1	TGCGCCAGCAGCCTCCAGGGGGCACGGGACAATGAGCAGTTCTTC	CASSLQGARDNEQFF
.	TRBV27	.	14	TRBJ2-7	TGTGCCAGCAGTTCAGACACAAACTCCTACGAGCAGTACTTC	CASSSDTNSYEQYF
few	TRBV29-1	.	12	TRBJ1-2	TGCAGCGTCCAGGGGACGGGCTATGGCTACACCTTC	CSVQGTGYGYTF
few	TRBV7-2	TRBD1	15	TRBJ1-3	TGTGCCAGCAGCTCCGGGACAGGGGTAGGAAACACCATATATTTT	CASSSGTGVGNTIYF
few	TRBV24-1	.	11	TRBJ2-5	TGTGCCACCGAGGAAGGGGAGACCCAGTACTTC	CATEEGETQYF
many	TRBV7-8	.	14	TRBJ2-7	TGTGCCAGCAGCCCGTACGTGGGTAGCCACGAGCAGTACTTC	CASSPYVGSHEQYF
few	TRBV30	TRBD2	14	TRBJ2-7	TGTGCCTGGAGCGGGACTAGCGGGTTTCACGAGCAGTACTTC	CAWSGTSGFHEQYF
.	TRBV18	.	16	TRBJ2-7	TGTGCCAGCTCACCAGGAGTAGGGGTCCCAGCCTACGAGCAGTACTTC	CASSPGVGVPAYEQYF
few	TRBV7-9	TRBD1	14	TRBJ2-3	TGTGCCAGCGGGCCGGCAGGGGGCAGAGATACGCAGTATTTT	CASGPAGGRDTQYF
once	TRBV29-1	TRBD2	14	TRBJ2-3	TGCAGCGTTGTAGGGCTAGCGGGGTGGGATACGCAGTATTTT	CSVVGLAGWDTQYF
many	TRBV9	.	13	TRBJ1-1	TGTGCCAGCAGTGAGGACACACGATCTGAAGCTTTCTTT	CASSEDTRSEAFF
.	TRBV12-3/TRBV12-4	TRBD2	17	TRBJ2-3	TGTGCCAGCAGCGACGGACTAGCGGGAGCCCACACAGATACGCAGTATTTT	CASSDGLAGAHTDTQYF
few	TRBV2	.	14	TRBJ2-2	TGTGCCAGCCGATCGACAGCCGTCACCGGGGAGCTGTTTTTT	CASRSTAVTGELFF
few	TRBV6-1	.	14	TRBJ1-6	TGTGCCAGCAGCGAGGGGACTAATAATTCACCCCTCCACTTT	CASSEGTNNSPLHF
many	TRBV11-2	.	15	TRBJ2-3	TGTGCCAGCAGCTTCGGCCGTTTTAGCACAGATACGCAGTATTTT	CASSFGRFSTDTQYF
many	TRBV18	.	13	TRBJ1-1	TGTGCCAGCTCACCACCCGGGCGCGCTGAAGCTTTCTTT	CASSPPGRAEAFF
many	TRBV11-2	TRBD2	13	TRBJ2-1	TGTGCCAGTGGGACTAGCGGGCTCTATGAGCAGTTCTTC	CASGTSGLYEQFF
many	TRBV2	.	16	TRBJ2-2	TGTGCCAGCAGTGACGTGCAGTCCGCGAACACCGGGGAGCTGTTTTTT	CASSDVQSANTGELFF
.	TRBV6-2/TRBV6-3	TRBD2	16	TRBJ2-3	TGTGCCAGCAGCAAGACTAGCGGGAGATTGGAAGATACGCAGTATTTT	CASSKTSGRLEDTQYF
many	TRBV20-1	TRBD2	17	TRBJ2-5	TGCAGTGCTAGACCGGGACTAGCGGGAGTGTGGCAAGAGACCCAGTACTTC	CSARPGLAGVWQETQYF
few	TRBV6-2/TRBV6-3	.	14	TRBJ2-2	TGTGCCAGCAGTGACGACAGACCCACCGGGGAGCTGTTTTTT	CASSDDRPTGELFF
.	TRBV20-1	.	15	TRBJ2-2	TGCAGTGCAAGACCGGGACCCCTAGCGACCGGGGAGCTGTTTTTT	CSARPGPLATGELFF